Shown below are 30 T cell receptor beta chains from a single sample sequenced in a study of T-cell memory formation after mild COVID-19. TCRdb called the 5' RACE reads again in MiXCR, with one record for every CDR3 protein. The sample holds almost 550,000 distinct CDR3 sequences; about a fifth are singletons and the top ten take about 12%. The sequencing sample was made of PBMCs or a T cell subset sorted from them (not recorded which). These receptors originate from an adult woman who had mild COVID-19 (a few samples of this study predate the infection). Cell type and time point are not known.

This clonotype has more than one count but fewer than ten. The V call is TRBV12-3 or TRBV12-4, the J call TRBJ1-5; D gene unclear. The V gene lost 3 bases and the J gene lost 11 bases, with 20 bases spanning the gap. This CDR3 spans 15 amino acids. CDR3 sequence: CASSLAGASENAQHF. Here the CDR3 DNA reads TGTGCCAGCAGTTTGGCCGGTGCCTCAGAAAACGCCCAGCATTTT.

The chain recombines TRBV5-8 with TRBJ2-5; the D gene is possibly TRBD2 (7 bases). Trimming took off 6 bases at V and 4 bases at J, with 16 bases between the two ends. The CDR3 totals 14 residues. The germline gives CDR1 SGHTS, CDR2 YDEGEE. The CDR3 nucleotides are TGTGCCAGCACCGGGGGGCCACAACGAGAGACCCAGTACTTC. Translation gives CASTGGPQRETQYF.

This clonotype was seen only a few times. The chain recombines TRBV2 with TRBJ2-7; maybe TRBD1 (7 bases). The CDR3 runs 15 residues. The V end lost 1 base, the J end lost 3 bases, and 13 bases lay between the germline ends. Germline V gives CDR1 SNHLY, CDR2 FYNNEI. In DNA, the CDR3 is TGTGCCAGCAGTGAAGAGCAGGGGGGAGGCTACGAGCAGTACTTC. Its translation: CASSEEQGGGYEQYF.

CDR3 in amino acids: CAISADRDQDEQYF. The DNA of the CDR3 is TGTGCCATCAGTGCTGACAGGGATCAGGACGAGCAGTACTTC. V is TRBV10-3 and J is TRBJ2-7; 7 positions agree with TRBD1. The CDR3 has 14 amino acids. V lost 4 bases to trimming and J lost 5 bases; unmatched junction nucleotides: 8. Germline V CDR1 and CDR2: ENHRY, SYGVKD.

A few counts support this clonotype. This chain joins TRBV2 and TRBJ2-5, with 8 bases identical to TRBD2. Per germline, CDR1 SNHLY and CDR2 FYNNEI. V was clipped by 4 bases and J by 4 bases; unmatched bases: 5. This CDR3 is built from 14 residues. The CDR3 bases are TGTGCCAGCAGTGGGACTAGCCTCTCAGAGACCCAGTACTTC. This codes for CASSGTSLSETQYF.

The rearrangement links TRBV5-8 to TRBJ2-2; 8 nucleotides align to TRBD1. Germline CDR1 is SGHTS and CDR2 is YDEGEE. Trimming cost V 4 bases and J 0 bases; bases outside gene matches: 8. The CDR3 has 17 amino acids. The CDR3 DNA follows: TGTGCCAGCAGCCCCAAACACAGGGGGACGAACACCGGGGAGCTGTTTTTT. It encodes CASSPKHRGTNTGELFF.

The rearrangement links TRBV11-2 to TRBJ2-7; tentative D call: TRBD2 (5 bases). V gave up 1 base and J gave up 7 bases, with 8 bases separating them. The CDR3 covers 12 residues. Germline V gives CDR1 SGHAT, CDR2 FQNNGV. DNA of the CDR3: TGTGCCAGCAGCTTAGGCCAGCGGGAGCAGTACTTC. This encodes CASSLGQREQYF. Full variable domain (missing parts from reference TRBV11-2 and TRBJ2-7): EAGVAQSPRYKIIEKRQSVAFWCNPISGHATLYWYQQILGQGPKLLIQFQNNGVVDDSQLPKDRFSAERLKGVDSTLKIQPAKLEDSAVYLCASSLGQREQYFGPGTRLTVT.

V is TRBV4-3 and J is TRBJ2-7; 7 bases are shared with TRBD2. CDR3 length: 15 amino acids. V was clipped by 0 bases and J by 4 bases; unmatched bases: 6. The germline V gene has CDR1 LGHNA and CDR2 YSLEER. Written as DNA, the CDR3 is TGCGCCAGCAGCCAAGATCTAGCGGACTTTTACGAGCAGTACTTC. It encodes CASSQDLADFYEQYF.

V usage is TRBV5-1 and J usage is TRBJ1-4; 7 nucleotides agree with TRBD1. CDR3 size: 15 residues. Germline CDR1 SGHRS, CDR2 YFSETQ. V lost 3 bases and J lost 4; bases outside the gene matches: 6. This chain's CDR3 is CASSSFGQDNEKLFF. CDR3 nucleotide sequence: TGCGCCAGCAGCTCCTTTGGACAGGATAATGAAAAACTGTTTTTT.

In its sample, this clonotype was seen a few times. The rearrangement uses TRBV5-1 and TRBJ2-1, with 7 bases aligning to TRBD2. The CDR3 runs to 15 residues. V shed 5 bases, J shed 2 bases, and the junction held 7 bases outside the gene matches. Germline CDR1 is SGHRS and CDR2 is YFSETQ. The CDR3 region has the DNA TGCGCCAGCAGAACCCGCGGGGGTACCTACAATGAGCAGTTCTTC. Its translation: CASRTRGGTYNEQFF. Full variable domain (remainder filled in from reference TRBV5-1 and TRBJ2-1): KAGVTQTPRYLIKTRGQQVTLSCSPISGHRSVSWYQQTPGQGLQFLFEYFSETQRNKGNFPGRFSGRQFSNSRSEMNVSTLELGDSALYLCASRTRGGTYNEQFFGPGTRLTVL.

In this sample, this clonotype turned up a few times. V and J are TRBV7-6 and TRBJ2-2, with D perhaps being TRBD1 or TRBD2 (5 bases each). CDR3 length: 16 residues. The ends were cut back, 5 bases at V and 2 bases at J, with 15 bases in the middle. Germline CDR1 and CDR2: SGHVS and FNYEAQ. The CDR3: CASSDHYRDNTGELFF. For the CDR3, the DNA is TGTGCCAGCAGCGACCATTATCGGGACAACACCGGGGAGCTGTTTTTT.

The chain links TRBV7-3 to TRBJ2-1; 9 nucleotides line up with TRBD1. V shed 5 bases and J 4 bases; nucleotides not matched to a gene: 3. The CDR3 totals 14 residues. Germline V gives CDR1 SGHTA, CDR2 FQGTGA. CDR3 in DNA: TGTGCCAGCAGCCGGACAGGGGAATACAATGAGCAGTTCTTC. This codes for CASSRTGEYNEQFF.

The J gene is TRBJ1-5, the V gene TRBV11-2; a weak D match, TRBD1 (5 bases). V was pared by 5 bases and J by 4 bases, with 15 bases between. Germline loops: CDR1 SGHAT, CDR2 FQNNGV. This CDR3 contains 15 residues. The CDR3 protein is CASSRSGPGNQPQHF. In nucleotides, the CDR3 is TGTGCCAGCAGCCGCTCGGGGCCCGGGAATCAGCCCCAGCATTTT.

This clonotype was seen a handful of times. The J gene is TRBJ2-2, the V gene TRBV4-3, with TRBD1 as a possible D gene (6 bases). Trimming left V 2 bases short and J 3 bases short, with 13 bases between. Germline CDR1 and CDR2: LGHNA and YSLEER. The CDR3 covers 16 residues. The CDR3 sequence: CASSQRGGRDTGELFF. For the CDR3, the DNA is TGCGCCAGCAGCCAAAGAGGGGGTCGCGACACCGGGGAGCTGTTTTTT.

The rearrangement uses TRBV3-1 and TRBJ2-2, with D perhaps matching TRBD2 (5 bases). Trimming pared 2 bases from V and 4 bases from J, leaving 11 bases between. Germline V gives CDR1 LGHDT, CDR2 YNNKEL (reference sequence). CDR3 size: 15 residues. The CDR3 DNA reads as TGTGCCAGCAGCCAAATAAGGAGGACCACCGGGGAGCTGTTTTTT. Residues: CASSQIRRTTGELFF.

This clonotype was observed a handful of times. V gene TRBV20-1 combines with J gene TRBJ1-4; 8 bases fit TRBD1. This CDR3 is built from 15 residues. The junction had 9 bases not matched to a gene; V was cut back by 3 bases and J by 6 bases. Germline values: CDR1 DFQATT, CDR2 SNEGSKA (reference sequence). The CDR3 coding sequence is TGCAGTGCTAGTCTCAGGACAGGGAGTTATGAAAAACTGTTTTTT. This translates into CSASLRTGSYEKLFF.

This clonotype was seen repeatedly, ten times or more. The rearrangement uses TRBV7-8 and TRBJ2-3, with no clear D. The CDR3 contains 17 residues. Trimming took 4 bases from V and 1 from J, leaving 18 bases between them. CDR1 SGHVS and CDR2 FQNEAQ come from the germline V gene. The CDR3 DNA sequence: TGTGCCAGCAGCTCCGGACGGAGCACCTACCGCACAGATACGCAGTATTTT. Its translation is CASSSGRSTYRTDTQYF.

This clonotype was detected a few times. The chain recombines TRBV5-1 with TRBJ2-7; perhaps D is TRBD1 or TRBD2 (5 bases each). CDR1 and CDR2 from the germline V gene are SGHRS and YFSETQ. The CDR3 totals 16 residues. V lost 0 bases and J 2 bases, leaving 15 bases between the germline ends. CDR3 DNA: TGCGCCAGCAGCTTGGATCCAGGGACGGGGACCTACGAGCAGTACTTC. Translating gives CASSLDPGTGTYEQYF.

For this clonotype: The conserved closing phenylalanine or tryptophan is absent in this CDR3, likely reflecting a read error. CDR3 nucleotide sequence: TGTGCCAGCAGCCACCTTGGCGGGGACAGGGCCTATGGCTACACCTAC. Translating gives CASSHLGGDRAYGYTY. The V gene is TRBV27, the J gene TRBJ1-2; TRBD1 matches at 9 bases. Germline V gene data show CDR1 as MNHEY and CDR2 as SMNVEV (reference sequence). CDR3 length equals 16 residues. V was clipped by 6 bases and J by 4 bases; unmatched bases: 12.

This chain's CDR3 is CSVDRGTNTGELFF. The CDR3 DNA is TGCAGCGTTGACAGGGGAACGAACACCGGGGAGCTGTTTTTT. The chain carries TRBV29-1 and TRBJ2-2, with D tentatively TRBD1 (6 bases). Germline CDR1 reads SQVTM; CDR2 reads ANQGSEA. Between the trimmed V and J ends, which lost 3 bases and 0 bases, there was a span of 8 bases. The CDR3 extends over 14 amino acids.

CDR3 nucleotides: TGCAGCGCCTTAGACAGGAGAGGGGCCAACGTCCTGACTTTC. Translating it yields CSALDRRGANVLTF. V and J are TRBV29-1 and TRBJ2-6, with D possibly matching TRBD1 (6 bases). This CDR3 is built from 14 residues. The V gene lost 7 bases and the J gene lost 4 bases, with 14 bases spanning the gap. Per the germline V gene, CDR1 is SQVTM and CDR2 is ANQGSEA. The full variable domain, completed using reference TRBV29-1 and TRBJ2-6, is SAVISQKPSRDICQRGTSLTIQCQVDSQVTMMFWYRQQPGQSLTLIATANQGSEATYESGFVIDKFPISRPNLTFSTLTVSNMSPEDSSIYLCSALDRRGANVLTFGAGSRLTVL.

The DNA of the CDR3 is TGTGCCAGCAGTTTCCATTTGGGACAGGCTAGCACAGATACGCAGTATTTT. Its protein product is CASSFHLGQASTDTQYF. V and J are TRBV27 and TRBJ2-3, with TRBD1 matching 8 bases. Germline CDR1 is MNHEY and CDR2 is SMNVEV (reference sequence). The V segment lost 3 bases and the J segment 0 bases; nucleotides outside the gene matches: 8. The CDR3 sequence is 17 residues long.

The J gene is TRBJ1-6, the V gene TRBV27; D not certain. With 4 bases removed from V and 0 bases from J, the gap between germline ends came to 10 bases. This CDR3 is 16 amino acids long. Germline V gene lookup returns CDR1 MNHEY and CDR2 SMNVEV (reference sequence). The CDR3 is CASSSGRFSYNSPLHF. In DNA form, the CDR3 reads TGTGCCAGCAGTTCCGGACGTTTCTCCTATAATTCACCCCTCCACTTT.

This clonotype was counted only a few times. The chain combines TRBV2 with TRBJ2-1, with TRBD1 matching 7 bases. V was pared by 7 bases and J by 3 bases, with 12 bases of the junction left unmatched. The CDR3 extends over 16 amino acids. Germline V CDR1 and CDR2: SNHLY, FYNNEI. This CDR3 reads CASTPRGLVLYNEQFF. DNA of the CDR3: TGTGCCAGCACCCCAAGGGGGCTAGTGCTCTACAATGAGCAGTTCTTC.

This rearrangement joins TRBV6-2 or TRBV6-3 to TRBJ2-6; 7 positions match TRBD1. CDR1 MNHEY and CDR2 SVGEGT come from the germline V gene. J was trimmed by 0 bases and V by 5 bases; bases with no gene match: 16. The CDR3 sequence is 20 residues long. CDR3 nucleotides: TGTGCCAGCAGTAACCGACCTTGGGACAGAATAACCTCTGGGGCCAACGTCCTGACTTTC. Translation: CASSNRPWDRITSGANVLTF.

The rearrangement uses TRBV15 and TRBJ2-5, with D possibly being TRBD1 (6 bases). The CDR3 consists of 13 residues. The V end was cut by 4 bases, the J end by 2 bases, with 8 bases between. Germline lookup yields CDR1 LNHNV and CDR2 YYDKDF (reference sequence). The CDR3 region has the DNA TGTGCCACCAGCAACGGACAGCAAGAGACCCAGTACTTC. This translates into CATSNGQQETQYF.

This rearrangement joins TRBV6-1 to TRBJ2-7; unclear D gene. V lost 7 bases to trimming and J lost 6 bases, with 16 bases between them. Per the germline V gene, CDR1 is MNHNS and CDR2 is SASEGT. The CDR3 sequence is 13 residues long. The CDR3 DNA sequence: TGTGCCAGCACCCCCCCCCAGCCGCTCGAGCAGTACTTC. This encodes CASTPPQPLEQYF.

This clonotype was picked up a small number of times. V gene TRBV15 combines with J gene TRBJ2-1; TRBD2 agrees at 7 bases. The ends lost 5 bases at V and 3 bases at J; junction bases unmatched: 4. CDR3 length: 14 amino acids. The germline V gene has CDR1 LNHNV and CDR2 YYDKDF (reference sequence). The CDR3 sequence is CATSESGNYNEQFF. The DNA for the CDR3 is TGTGCCACCAGCGAAAGCGGGAACTACAATGAGCAGTTCTTC.

V gene TRBV7-3 combines with J gene TRBJ2-1, with 9 positions matching TRBD2. J lost 2 bases, V lost 3 bases, and 2 bases had no gene match. This CDR3 spans 15 amino acids. Per the germline V gene, CDR1 is SGHTA and CDR2 is FQGTGA. The CDR3 nucleotides are TGTGCCAGCAGCTTCCGCGGGGGGGCCTACAATGAGCAGTTCTTC. Translation gives CASSFRGGAYNEQFF. The whole variable domain, filled in from reference TRBV7-3 and TRBJ2-1, reads GAGVSQTPSNKVTEKGKYVELRCDPISGHTALYWYRQSLGQGPEFLIYFQGTGAADDSGLPNDRFFAVRPEGSVSTLKIQRTERGDSAVYLCASSFRGGAYNEQFFGPGTRLTVL.

This clonotype was seen only a few times. The chain has TRBV7-9 and TRBJ1-1; 8 nucleotides agree with TRBD1. Germline CDR1 is SEHNR and CDR2 is FQNEAQ (reference sequence). The CDR3 covers 18 residues. V dropped 8 bases and J dropped 0; count of bases not matched to a gene: 17. The CDR3: CASSRGVRGPRMNTEAFF. The CDR3, as DNA: TGTGCCAGCTCAAGGGGGGTCAGGGGGCCTCGCATGAACACTGAAGCTTTCTTT.